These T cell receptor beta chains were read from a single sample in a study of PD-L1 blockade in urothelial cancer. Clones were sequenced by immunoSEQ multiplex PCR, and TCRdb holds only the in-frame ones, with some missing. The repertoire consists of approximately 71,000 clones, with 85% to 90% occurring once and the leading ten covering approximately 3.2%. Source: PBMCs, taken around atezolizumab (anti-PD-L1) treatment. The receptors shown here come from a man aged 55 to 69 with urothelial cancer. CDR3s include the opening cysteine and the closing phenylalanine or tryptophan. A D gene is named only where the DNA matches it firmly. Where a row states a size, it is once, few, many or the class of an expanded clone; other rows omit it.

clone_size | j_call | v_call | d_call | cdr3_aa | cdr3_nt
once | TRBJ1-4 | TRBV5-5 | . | CASSLSRVGNEKLFF | TGTGCCAGCAGCTTGAGCAGGGTTGGGAATGAAAAACTGTTTTTT
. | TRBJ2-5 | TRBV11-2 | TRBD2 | CASSSGNRLASETQYF | TGTGCCAGCAGCTCAGGGAACCGACTAGCGAGTGAGACCCAGTACTTC
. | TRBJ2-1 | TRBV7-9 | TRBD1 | CASTGQWNEQFF | TGTGCCAGCACGGGACAGTGGAATGAGCAGTTCTTC
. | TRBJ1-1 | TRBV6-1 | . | CASRSGGSMNTEAFF | TGTGCCAGCAGAAGTGGCGGATCTATGAACACTGAAGCTTTCTTT
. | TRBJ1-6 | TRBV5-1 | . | CASSLYSDSLGSPLHF | TGCGCCAGCAGCTTATACTCCGACAGCCTTGGGTCACCCCTCCACTTT
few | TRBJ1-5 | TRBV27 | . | CASRPIGGQPQHF | TGTGCCAGCAGGCCCATAGGGGGTCAGCCCCAGCATTTT
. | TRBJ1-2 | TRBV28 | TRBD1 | CASSSDRADYGYTF | TGTGCCAGCAGCTCCGACAGGGCCGACTATGGCTACACCTTC
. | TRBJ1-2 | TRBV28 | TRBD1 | CASSPHTGASYGYTF | TGTGCCAGCAGTCCGCATACAGGGGCGAGCTATGGCTACACCTTC
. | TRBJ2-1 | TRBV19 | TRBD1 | CASSIGQGLGSYNEQFF | TGTGCCAGTAGTATAGGACAGGGTCTGGGCTCCTACAATGAGCAGTTCTTC
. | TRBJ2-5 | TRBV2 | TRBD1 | CASDRDREETQYF | TGTGCCAGCGACCGGGACAGGGAAGAGACCCAGTACTTC
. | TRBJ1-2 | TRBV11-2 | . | CASSPLGEGNYGYTF | TGTGCCAGCAGCCCACTAGGGGAGGGCAACTATGGCTACACCTTC
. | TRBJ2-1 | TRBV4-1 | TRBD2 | CASSQVAGGLSEQFF | TGCGCCAGCAGCCAAGTGGCGGGGGGGCTAAGTGAGCAGTTCTTC
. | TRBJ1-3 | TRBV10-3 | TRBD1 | CAISETDRGPGNTIYF | TGTGCCATCAGTGAGACGGACAGGGGCCCCGGAAACACCATATATTTT
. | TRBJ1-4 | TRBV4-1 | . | CASSQGPGTTNEKLFF | TGCGCCAGCAGCCAAGGCCCAGGCACCACTAATGAAAAACTGTTTTTT
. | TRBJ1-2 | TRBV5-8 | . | CASSRQIMGYTF | TGTGCCAGCAGCCGCCAGATCATGGGCTACACCTTC
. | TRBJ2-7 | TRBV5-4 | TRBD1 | CASSADRGYEQYF | TGTGCCAGCAGCGCGGACAGGGGATACGAGCAGTACTTC
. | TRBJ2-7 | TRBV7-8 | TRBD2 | CASSLRTSGSLDEQYF | TGTGCCAGCAGCTTAAGGACTAGCGGGAGTCTCGACGAGCAGTACTTC
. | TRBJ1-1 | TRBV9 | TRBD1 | CASSQGQTNTEAFF | TGTGCCAGCAGCCAGGGACAGACGAACACTGAAGCTTTCTTT
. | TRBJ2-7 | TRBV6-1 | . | CASRRQYEQYF | TGTGCCAGCAGGAGACAGTACGAGCAGTACTTC
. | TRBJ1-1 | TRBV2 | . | CASSEARNTEAFF | TGTGCCAGCAGTGAAGCGAGGAACACTGAAGCTTTCTTT
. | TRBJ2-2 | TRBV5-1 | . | CASSSNTNTGELFF | TGCGCCAGCAGCTCGAACACGAACACCGGGGAGCTGTTTTTT
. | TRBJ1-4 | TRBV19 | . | CASSIDRTTNEKLFF | TGTGCCAGTAGTATTGACAGAACAACTAATGAAAAACTGTTTTTT
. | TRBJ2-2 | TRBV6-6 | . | CASTAGNWNTGELFF | TGTGCCAGCACCGCAGGGAACTGGAACACCGGGGAGCTGTTTTTT
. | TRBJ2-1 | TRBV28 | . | CASSPQTSLNEQFF | TGTGCCAGCAGTCCTCAGACTAGTCTCAATGAGCAGTTCTTC
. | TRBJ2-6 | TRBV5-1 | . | CASLSGANVLTF | TGCGCCAGCCTCTCTGGGGCCAACGTCCTGACTTTC
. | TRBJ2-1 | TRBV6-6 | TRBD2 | CASSPGLAGGYNEQFF | TGTGCCAGCAGTCCCGGACTAGCGGGAGGGTACAATGAGCAGTTCTTC
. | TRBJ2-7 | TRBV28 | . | CASSFSGGRNYEQYF | TGTGCCAGCAGTTTTTCCGGGGGTAGGAACTACGAGCAGTACTTC
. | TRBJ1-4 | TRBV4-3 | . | CASSQGGGTNEKLFF | TGCGCCAGCAGCCAAGGGGGGGGAACTAATGAAAAACTGTTTTTT
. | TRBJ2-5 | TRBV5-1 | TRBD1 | CASSLSGTGEETQYF | TGCGCCAGCAGCTTGTCCGGGACAGGGGAAGAGACCCAGTACTTC
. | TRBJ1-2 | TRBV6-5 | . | CASRREGSGYTF | TGTGCCAGCCGGAGGGAGGGAAGTGGCTACACCTTC
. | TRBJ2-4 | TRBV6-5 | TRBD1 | CASYTGGSGKNIQYF | TGTGCCAGTTATACAGGGGGAAGTGGGAAAAACATTCAGTACTTC
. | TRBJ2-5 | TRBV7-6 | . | CASSSRGQRETQYF | TGTGCCAGCAGCTCTCGCGGGCAGCGAGAGACCCAGTACTTC
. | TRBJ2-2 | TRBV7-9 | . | CASSKPGFHTGELFF | TGTGCCAGCAGCAAGCCGGGGTTTCACACCGGGGAGCTGTTTTTT
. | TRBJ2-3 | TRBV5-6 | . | CASSYTGSDTQYF | TGTGCCAGCAGCTATACAGGATCAGATACGCAGTATTTT
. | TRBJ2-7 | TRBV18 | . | CASSNSEGRAYEQYF | TGTGCCAGCTCGAATTCGGAGGGGCGCGCCTACGAGCAGTACTTC
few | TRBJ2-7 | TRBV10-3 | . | CAIGRPLRDSRFEQYF | TGTGCCATTGGCCGGCCACTCCGGGACTCACGGTTCGAGCAGTACTTC
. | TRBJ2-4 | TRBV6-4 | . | CASSDSAGAYIQYF | TGTGCCAGCAGTGACTCCGCAGGGGCGTACATTCAGTACTTC
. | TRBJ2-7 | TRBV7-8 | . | CASSATGSNLGEQYF | TGTGCCAGCAGCGCCACAGGGAGTAACCTGGGCGAGCAGTACTTC
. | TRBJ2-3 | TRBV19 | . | CASSTFRGGADTQYF | TGTGCCAGTAGTACCTTCCGGGGTGGGGCAGATACGCAGTATTTT
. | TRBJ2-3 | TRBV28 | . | CASSSGTGSQRGTDTQYF | TGTGCCAGCAGTTCCGGGACAGGGTCCCAGCGGGGGACAGATACGCAGTATTTT
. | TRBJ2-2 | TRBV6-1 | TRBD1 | CASRSGTGGSGELFF | TGTGCCAGCAGATCTGGGACAGGGGGATCCGGGGAGCTGTTTTTT